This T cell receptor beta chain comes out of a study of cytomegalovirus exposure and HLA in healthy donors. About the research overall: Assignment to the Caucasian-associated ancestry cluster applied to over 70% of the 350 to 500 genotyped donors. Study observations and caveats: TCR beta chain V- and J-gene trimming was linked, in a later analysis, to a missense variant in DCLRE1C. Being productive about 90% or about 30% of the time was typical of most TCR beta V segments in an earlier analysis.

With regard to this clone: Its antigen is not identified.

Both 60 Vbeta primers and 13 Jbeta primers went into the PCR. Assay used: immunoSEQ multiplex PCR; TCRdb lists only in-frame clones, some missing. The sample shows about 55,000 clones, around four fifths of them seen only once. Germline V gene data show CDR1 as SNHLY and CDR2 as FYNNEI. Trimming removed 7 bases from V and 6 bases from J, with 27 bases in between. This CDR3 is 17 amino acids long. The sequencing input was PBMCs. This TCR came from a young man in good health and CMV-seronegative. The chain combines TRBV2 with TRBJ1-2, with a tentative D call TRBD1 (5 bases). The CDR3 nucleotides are TGTGCCAGCACCCTAAATCCCCGGGGGAAGATAAAAGATGGCTACACCTTC. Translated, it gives CASTLNPRGKIKDGYTF.